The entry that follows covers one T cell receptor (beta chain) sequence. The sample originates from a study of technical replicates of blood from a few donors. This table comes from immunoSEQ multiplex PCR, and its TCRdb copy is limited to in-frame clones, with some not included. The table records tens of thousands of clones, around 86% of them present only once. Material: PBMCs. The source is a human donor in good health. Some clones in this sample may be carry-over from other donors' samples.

The CDR3 nucleotides are TGTGCCAGCCACCGGACAGGGTTGTTGGACTATGGCTACACCTTC. Its protein product is CASHRTGLLDYGYTF. The chain combines TRBV19 with TRBJ1-2; 8 bases line up with TRBD1. Germline-derived CDR1 and CDR2 are LNHDA and SQIVND (reference sequence). This CDR3 region has 15 residues. With 9 bases clipped from V and 3 bases from J, the junction kept 12 bases outside the gene matches.